These 20 T cell receptor beta chains came from one sample sequenced in a study of shared clonotypes between healthy human individuals. Terminally differentiated effector memory CD45RA+ cells were left out of the naive CD8 fraction, which was CD45RO-negative and positively selected for CCR7. Data came from immunoSEQ multiplex PCR; TCRdb stores just in-frame clones and leaves some out. The table has about 2 million clones, about 95% seen once; the top ten hold 1% to 1.5%. What was sequenced was naive CD8+ T cells sorted from blood. The source of these receptors is a man aged 18-30 years in good health.

This sequence joins TRBV10-3 and TRBJ1-4, with D possibly being TRBD1 (5 bases). CDR3 length equals 18 residues. V lost 6 bases, J lost 0 bases, and 20 bases lay in between. The germline V gene encodes CDR1 ENHRY and CDR2 SYGVKD. The CDR3 is CAISNGPVGVATNEKLFF. CDR3 sequence (DNA): TGTGCCATCAGCAACGGACCCGTGGGGGTAGCAACTAATGAAAAACTGTTTTTT.

The CDR3 loop reads CASSRAGPLIFYTQYF. The CDR3 DNA reads as TGCGCCAGCAGCCGCGCCGGGCCACTCATCTTCTATACGCAGTATTTT. The V and J genes are TRBV4-1 and TRBJ2-3; D gene unclear. Looked up from germline, CDR1 is MGHRA and CDR2 is YSYEKL. V was shortened by 4 bases and J by 7 bases, with 21 bases between the two germline ends. The CDR3 runs to 16 residues.

V is TRBV13 and J is TRBJ2-7, with D possibly being TRBD1 or TRBD2 (5 bases each). Germline V CDR1 and CDR2: PRHDT, FYEKMQ (reference sequence). The V gene lost 2 bases and the J gene lost 2 bases, with 10 bases spanning the gap. This CDR3 has 14 amino acids. The CDR3 is CASSLRGDPYEQYF. CDR3 coding DNA: TGTGCCAGCAGCTTAAGAGGGGACCCCTACGAGCAGTACTTC. Filled out from reference TRBV13 and TRBJ2-7, the complete variable domain reads AAGVIQSPRHLIKEKRETATLKCYPIPRHDTVYWYQQGPGQDPQFLISFYEKMQSDKGSIPDRFSAQQFSDYHSELNMSSLELGDSALYFCASSLRGDPYEQYFGPGTRLTVT.

The CDR3 reads CACGWEGTEAFF. DNA of the CDR3: TGTGCCTGCGGCTGGGAGGGTACTGAAGCTTTCTTT. This chain uses TRBV30 with TRBJ1-1, with no clear D. CDR1 and CDR2 from the germline V gene are GTSNPN and SVGIG (reference sequence). Trimming took off 6 bases at V and 5 bases at J, with 13 bases between the two ends. The CDR3 is 12 amino acids. Full variable domain (missing parts from reference TRBV30 and TRBJ1-1): SQTIHQWPATLVQPVGSPLSLECTVEGTSNPNLYWYRQAAGRGLQLLFYSVGIGQISSEVPQNLSASRPQDRQFILSSKKLLLSDSGFYLCACGWEGTEAFFGQGTRLTVV.

This chain uses TRBV2 with TRBJ1-4; tentative D call: TRBD1 (6 bases). Trimming took 6 bases from V and 4 from J, leaving 18 bases between them. The CDR3 consists of 16 residues. CDR1 and CDR2 (germline): SNHLY, FYNNEI. The CDR3 region has the DNA TGTGCCAGCAGAGGAGTCATCTTAGGGGGTAATGAAAAACTGTTTTTT. Its translation: CASRGVILGGNEKLFF.

The chain couples TRBV5-8 to TRBJ2-5; D possibly corresponds to TRBD1 (6 bases). CDR1 and CDR2 (germline): SGHTS, YDEGEE. V gave up 6 bases and J gave up 5 bases, with 14 bases separating them. This CDR3 region has 13 residues. This CDR3 is CASTLRGWETQYF. CDR3 nucleotides: TGTGCCAGCACCCTCAGGGGATGGGAGACCCAGTACTTC.

CDR3 sequence reads: CASSGGMGEGSGNTIYF. In DNA, the CDR3 is TGTGCCAGCAGCGGAGGGATGGGCGAAGGTTCTGGAAACACCATATATTTT. The genes are TRBV9 and TRBJ1-3; D call uncertain. Germline-derived CDR1 and CDR2 are SGDLS and YYNGEE. The V end was cut by 3 bases, the J end by 1 base, with 17 bases between. This CDR3 has 17 amino acids.

The rearrangement links TRBV10-2 to TRBJ1-5, with D uncertain. Germline V gene lookup returns CDR1 WSHSY and CDR2 SAAADI. Trimming left V 2 bases short and J 6 bases short, with 8 bases between. The CDR3 spans 13 residues. The chain's CDR3 is CASSEGGPQPQHF. Written as DNA, the CDR3 is TGCGCCAGCAGTGAGGGTGGGCCTCAGCCCCAGCATTTT.

This clone appeared a single time. The gene calls are TRBV16 and TRBJ1-1; D is uncertain. Germline CDR1 is KGHSY and CDR2 is FQNENV. This CDR3 is built from 15 residues. Trimming removed 2 bases from V and 0 bases from J, with 10 bases in between. The CDR3 coding sequence is TGTGCCAGCAGCCAAGAGACACCCATGAACACTGAAGCTTTCTTT. Its translation is CASSQETPMNTEAFF.

The J gene is TRBJ2-5, the V gene TRBV28; 11 nucleotides line up with TRBD2. Unmatched junction bases numbered 2, after V lost 3 bases and J lost 5 bases. Germline lookup yields CDR1 MDHEN and CDR2 SYDVKM. The CDR3 is 14 residues long. The CDR3 bases are TGTGCCAGCAGTTTTAGCGGGGGGGACGAGACCCAGTACTTC. This translates into CASSFSGGDETQYF.

The chain carries TRBV7-9 and TRBJ2-1, with D perhaps TRBD2 (5 bases). CDR1 is SEHNR and CDR2 is FQNEAQ in the germline V gene (reference sequence). Between the trimmed V and J ends, which lost 6 bases and 0 bases, there was a span of 15 bases. CDR3 length: 16 residues. CDR3 DNA: TGTGCCAGCAGTTTCCATGAGGGCCCCTCCTACAATGAGCAGTTCTTC. Protein sequence: CASSFHEGPSYNEQFF.

This chain links TRBV7-9 with TRBJ1-2; D unclear. In germline, CDR1 is SEHNR, CDR2 FQNEAQ (reference sequence). The CDR3 is made up of 16 amino acids. V dropped 7 bases and J dropped 2 bases, with 20 bases sitting between them. The DNA for the CDR3 is TGTGCCAGCACCGAGCCTTGGACCGGGAAAAACTATGGCTACACCTTC. Translating it yields CASTEPWTGKNYGYTF.

The chain has TRBV27 and TRBJ2-2; TRBD2 matches 11 bases. The CDR3 has 16 amino acids. The V and J ends lost 7 bases and 7 bases, in that order; junction bases with no gene match: 11. CDR1 MNHEY and CDR2 SMNVEV come from the germline V gene (reference sequence). The CDR3 here is CASTRLAGNPGGELFF. In DNA form, the CDR3 reads TGTGCCAGCACCAGACTAGCGGGGAACCCGGGCGGGGAGCTGTTTTTT.

This chain connects TRBV10-3 to TRBJ2-7, with D perhaps matching TRBD1 or TRBD2 (6 bases each). CDR1 is ENHRY and CDR2 is SYGVKD in the germline V gene. Trimming took off 8 bases at V and 5 bases at J, with 16 bases between the two ends. This CDR3 has 13 residues. CDR3 sequence (DNA): TGTGCCATCCGTTGGGGGGCCGAAGACGAGCAGTACTTC. Its translation: CAIRWGAEDEQYF.

This sequence joins TRBV4-1 and TRBJ2-7; the D is unclear. V lost 0 bases and J 1 base, leaving 10 bases between the germline ends. Per the germline V gene, CDR1 is MGHRA and CDR2 is YSYEKL. CDR3 length equals 15 residues. DNA for the CDR3: TGCGCCAGCAGCCAAGAAAAGGACCCGTCCTACGAGCAGTACTTC. Translated: CASSQEKDPSYEQYF.

The CDR3 reads CASSDLPGQGYEQYF. The CDR3 DNA reads TGCGCCAGCAGTGATTTACCGGGACAGGGCTACGAGCAGTACTTC. The V gene is TRBV10-2, the J gene TRBJ2-7; TRBD1 agrees at 9 bases. V lost 3 bases, J lost 3 bases, and 6 bases stayed unmatched. The CDR3 consists of 15 residues. The germline V gene has CDR1 WSHSY and CDR2 SAAADI.

V is TRBV2 and J is TRBJ2-3, with D possibly called TRBD1 or TRBD2 (6 bases each). The CDR3 has 14 amino acids. The germline V gene encodes CDR1 SNHLY and CDR2 FYNNEI. V lost 7 bases and J 3 bases, leaving 14 bases between the germline ends. CDR3 residues: CASIETGGTDTQYF. Written as DNA, the CDR3 is TGTGCCAGCATTGAGACAGGAGGGACAGATACGCAGTATTTT.

Of note for this clone: Other DNA sequences of this sample code for an identical CDR3. The chain joins TRBV5-6 to TRBJ2-7; D gene uncertain. Looked up from germline, CDR1 is SGHDT and CDR2 is YYEEEE. Deletions cut 0 bases from V and 3 bases from J, with 4 bases between. The length of the CDR3 is 12 residues. DNA for the CDR3: TGTGCCAGCAGCTTGGATGGCTACGAGCAGTACTTC. Protein product: CASSLDGYEQYF.

The chain combines TRBV27 with TRBJ2-3; 7 bases map to TRBD1. Germline CDR1 and CDR2: MNHEY and SMNVEV (reference sequence). V trimming: 2 bases; J trimming: 3 bases; junction bases outside the gene matches: 8. The CDR3 is made up of 16 amino acids. The chain's CDR3 is CASSLVRGLGTDTQYF. In nucleotides, the CDR3 is TGTGCCAGCAGTTTAGTGAGGGGGCTTGGAACAGATACGCAGTATTTT.

In regard to this clone: The same CDR3 arises from other DNA sequences in this sample as well. The chain employs TRBV27 and TRBJ1-5; TRBD1 might be the D (5 bases). In germline, CDR1 is MNHEY, CDR2 SMNVEV (reference sequence). The CDR3 is 14 residues long. Trimming stripped 3 bases from V and 4 bases from J, with 10 bases between. The CDR3 nucleotides are TGTGCCAGCAGTTTGGTGGGGGGGAATCAGCCCCAGCATTTT. Translating gives CASSLVGGNQPQHF.